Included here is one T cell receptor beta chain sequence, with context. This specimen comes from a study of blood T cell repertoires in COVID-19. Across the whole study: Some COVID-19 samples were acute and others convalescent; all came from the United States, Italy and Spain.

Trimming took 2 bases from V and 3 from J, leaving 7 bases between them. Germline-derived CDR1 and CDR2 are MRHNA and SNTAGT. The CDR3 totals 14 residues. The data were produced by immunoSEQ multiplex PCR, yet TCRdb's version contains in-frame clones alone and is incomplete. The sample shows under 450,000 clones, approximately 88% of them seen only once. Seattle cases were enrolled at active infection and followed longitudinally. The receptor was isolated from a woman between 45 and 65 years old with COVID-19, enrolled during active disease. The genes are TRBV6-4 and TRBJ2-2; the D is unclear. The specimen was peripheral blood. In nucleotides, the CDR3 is TGTGCCAGCAGTGACGACTCTTACACCGGGGAGCTGTTTTTT. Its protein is CASSDDSYTGELFF.